The 16 T cell receptor beta chains below come from one sample, sequenced in a study of blood T cells in healthy people across ages. Next came a second PCR, run for about 7 to 12 cycles, which used a sample-barcoded 5' primer along with a J-beta primer mix. TCRdb independently ran MiXCR on the 5' RACE reads; one entry per CDR3 protein. The sample consists of over 500,000 distinct CDR3 sequences, about a quarter of them appearing once. These same records also appear under a second study, on T cells of mothers and their children.

Specimen: blood. The receptors here all came from a boy aged 2 to 10 in good health.

Ten or more counts support this clonotype. The chain employs TRBV6-5 and TRBJ2-3, with 9 bases aligning to TRBD2. V shed 6 bases and J 3 bases; nucleotides not matched to a gene: 7. CDR3 size: 15 residues. The germline CDR1 and CDR2 sequences are MNHEY and SVGAGI. CDR3 nucleotide sequence: TGTGCCAGCAGGTCCGGGCTAGCGGGGACAGATACGCAGTATTTT. This codes for CASRSGLAGTDTQYF.

This clonotype was seen more than once but under ten times. The chain combines TRBV29-1 with TRBJ1-2, with D tentatively TRBD1 (5 bases). CDR1 and CDR2 (germline): SQVTM, ANQGSEA. The CDR3 consists of 12 residues. Trimming took off 5 bases at V and 3 bases at J, with 10 bases between the two ends. CDR3 in DNA: TGCAGCGTTAATGTAGGGGACTATGGCTACACCTTC. Translating it yields CSVNVGDYGYTF.

J is TRBJ2-1 and V is TRBV5-1; TRBD2 might be the D (6 bases). From germline, CDR1 is SGHRS and CDR2 YFSETQ. Trimming removed 0 bases from V and 6 bases from J, with 16 bases in between. This CDR3 spans 16 amino acids. The CDR3 reads CASSLGLSGACNEQFF. Here the CDR3 DNA reads TGCGCCAGCAGCTTGGGGTTGTCGGGAGCCTGCAATGAGCAGTTCTTC.

The chain is built from TRBV21-1 and TRBJ2-7; the D segment call TRBD1 is taken from the table without a DNA check. TRBV21-1 is a pseudogene. The CDR3 has 20 amino acids. This CDR3 is CASSKSPPLIPGQGTYEQYF. CDR3 in DNA: TGTGCCAGCAGCAAATCCCCCCCCCTAATACCGGGACAGGGAACCTACGAGCAGTACTTC.

The V and J genes are TRBV9 and TRBJ1-5; 7 nucleotides agree with TRBD1. J lost 7 bases, V lost 4 bases, and 11 bases had no gene match. The CDR3 length is 15 residues. Germline V gene data show CDR1 as SGDLS and CDR2 as YYNGEE. The DNA for the CDR3 is TGTGCCAGCAGCCTAGGGACCACAGGGGACCAGCCCCAGCATTTT. Its translation: CASSLGTTGDQPQHF. Drawing the rest from reference TRBV9 and TRBJ1-5, the complete variable domain is DSGVTQTPKHLITATGQRVTLRCSPRSGDLSVYWYQQSLDQGLQFLIQYYNGEERAKGNILERFSAQQFPDLHSELNLSSLELGDSALYFCASSLGTTGDQPQHFGDGTRLSIL.

This clonotype was found a few times. The V gene is TRBV7-2, the J gene TRBJ2-3; D could derive from TRBD1 or TRBD2 (5 bases each). The CDR3 totals 13 residues. V was clipped by 1 base and J by 15 bases, with 17 bases between them. Germline CDR1 reads SGHTA; CDR2 reads FQGNSA. DNA for the CDR3: TGTGCCAGCAGCTTAGGCGGAGAGGGGCGCGAATATTTT. This gives the protein CASSLGGEGREYF.

This clonotype was counted a few times. J is TRBJ2-1 and V is TRBV9; perhaps TRBD2 as D (5 bases). Trimming left V 4 bases short and J 9 bases short, with 11 bases between. CDR3 size: 12 residues. Germline lookup yields CDR1 SGDLS and CDR2 YYNGEE. CDR3 in DNA: TGTGCCAGCAGCCCTAGCTTCCGTGAGCAGTTCTTC. Translated, it gives CASSPSFREQFF.

The chain is built from TRBV12-3 or TRBV12-4 and TRBJ2-6; D gene ambiguous. This CDR3 comprises 10 residues. Trimming stripped 6 bases from V and 6 bases from J, with 0 bases between. As DNA, the CDR3 is TGTGCCAGCAGGGCCAACGTCCTGACTTTC. It specifies CASRANVLTF.

The chain combines TRBV10-2 with TRBJ2-7; the match to TRBD1 covers 10 bases. Unmatched junction bases numbered 16, after V lost 2 bases and J lost 0 bases. CDR1 WSHSY and CDR2 SAAADI come from the germline V gene. The CDR3 has 20 amino acids. The CDR3 nucleotides are TGCGCCAGCAGTGAGGGCCGGGACAGGGGAGTTCTCAGGGCCTCCTACGAGCAGTACTTC. This sequence encodes CASSEGRDRGVLRASYEQYF.

This chain joins TRBV19 and TRBJ2-6; D is perhaps TRBD1 (5 bases). Germline CDR1 LNHDA, CDR2 SQIVND (reference sequence). V was pared by 5 bases and J by 0 bases, with 14 bases between. The CDR3 has 17 amino acids. DNA for the CDR3: TGTGCCAGTAGTCCAGAAGGGGCGGCCTCTGGGGCCAACGTCCTGACTTTC. Translation gives CASSPEGAASGANVLTF.

This clonotype was counted between two and nine times. The gene calls are TRBV14 and TRBJ1-4, with unresolved D. The V end was cut by 4 bases, the J end by 12 bases, with 12 bases between. The V gene's germline CDR1 is SGHDN and CDR2 FVKESK. This CDR3 comprises 12 residues. CDR3 bases: TGTGCCAGCAGCCTTGCCCCTATAGAACTGTTTTTT. Encoded protein: CASSLAPIELFF.

The chain couples TRBV29-1 to TRBJ2-5, with 10 bases fitting TRBD2. The J call may be wrong; the DNA end is better matched by TRBJ2-1. Germline CDR1 SQVTM, CDR2 ANQGSEA. This CDR3 is built from 12 residues. CDR3 loop: CSADIAGGEQFF. Here the CDR3 DNA reads TGCAGCGCCGATATAGCGGGAGGTGAGCAGTTCTTC.

J is TRBJ2-3 and V is TRBV29-1; maybe TRBD2 (6 bases). The CDR3 spans 16 residues. Germline values: CDR1 SQVTM, CDR2 ANQGSEA. The V gene lost 2 bases and the J gene lost 2 bases, with 17 bases spanning the gap. The CDR3 sequence is CSVEPTGLFYTDTQYF. The DNA for the CDR3 is TGCAGCGTTGAACCGACGGGACTGTTCTACACAGATACGCAGTATTTT.

The rearrangement links TRBV29-1 to TRBJ2-1, with unresolved D. CDR1 and CDR2 from the germline V gene are SQVTM and ANQGSEA. The CDR3 is 13 amino acids. The ends were cut back, 7 bases at V and 3 bases at J, with 13 bases in the middle. CDR3 loop: CSGLESGYNEQFF. The CDR3 DNA is TGCAGCGGACTCGAGTCGGGCTACAATGAGCAGTTCTTC.

As concerns this clonotype: One end of the junction fails to match germline, which may point to a read error. The chain couples TRBV2 to TRBJ2-5, with 9 positions matching TRBD1. The CDR3 is made up of 12 amino acids. Germline loops: CDR1 SNHLY, CDR2 FYNNEI. CDR3 nucleotides: TGTGCCAGCAGTTGGGGACAGGGCGAATCTACTTTC. Protein product: CASSWGQGESTF.

This clonotype appeared a few times. The V and J genes are TRBV12-3 or TRBV12-4 and TRBJ2-7, with a weak D call TRBD1 (6 bases). The CDR3 extends over 14 amino acids. Trimming left V 5 bases short and J 5 bases short, with 16 bases between. The CDR3 is CASSLQGFLDEQYF. The CDR3 DNA reads TGTGCCAGCAGTCTCCAGGGGTTCTTAGACGAGCAGTACTTC.